This section outlines one T cell receptor (beta chain) sequence together with its context. The length of the CDR3 is 17 residues. Germline trimming cut 4 bases from V and 3 bases from J; bases unmatched to any gene: 6. Germline assignment: CDR1 SGDLS and CDR2 YYNGEE. This entry belongs to a study of radiotherapy plus CTLA-4 blockade in lung cancer. The assay was immunoSEQ multiplex PCR, and TCRdb's table has in-frame clones only and misses some. This table holds about 51,000 clones, 77% found once. This receptor was taken from a human donor with non-small cell lung cancer whose response to radiotherapy plus ipilimumab could not be evaluated. Here the sequenced sample was peripheral blood, taken from a patient treated with radiotherapy plus ipilimumab. This chain joins TRBV9 and TRBJ2-3; TRBD2 matches at 15 bases. CDR3 sequence: CASSPWTSGGATDTQYF. The CDR3, as DNA: TGTGCCAGCAGCCCCTGGACTAGCGGGGGGGCTACAGATACGCAGTATTTT.